This TCR beta chain was documented in a study of cytomegalovirus exposure and HLA in healthy donors. PCR used 60 Vbeta primers and 13 Jbeta primers. Here immunoSEQ multiplex PCR was the method, and the copy in TCRdb shows in-frame clones only, minus some. The data show about 210,000 clones, with approximately 83% seen just once and 10% to 13% held by the top ten. The germline V gene has CDR1 LGHNA and CDR2 YSLEER. The CDR3 consists of 16 residues. The V end lost 0 bases, the J end lost 3 bases, and 12 bases lay between the germline ends. This clone is a singleton in its sample. The sample was PBMCs. This sequence joins TRBV4-3 and TRBJ1-3, with D possibly TRBD1 on 5 matching bases. This receptor was taken from a woman between 50 and 59 years old in good health and CMV-seropositive. CDR3 DNA: TGCGCCAGCAGCCAAGATGCCGGGGGGGTTGGAAACACCATATATTTT. It encodes CASSQDAGGVGNTIYF.